This TCR beta chain was identified in a study of T cell responses to AZD1222 COVID-19 vaccine. TCRdb's copy holds only in-frame clones and misses some; the assay was immunoSEQ multiplex PCR. There are 85,000 or so clones in the sample; about 86% occur only once, and 4.5% to 7% lies in the top ten. The receptor comes from an adult who received the AZD1222 COVID-19 vaccine. The input for sequencing was peripheral blood, taken 28 days after the second AZD1222 dose.

For the CDR3, the DNA is TGTGCCAGCAGCTTAGGGGCCGGGGGGGTCGGCTATGGCTACACCTTC. This translates into CASSLGAGGVGYGYTF. The chain joins TRBV7-2 to TRBJ1-2; tentative D call: TRBD1 (5 bases). The CDR3 consists of 16 residues. V lost 1 base, J lost 4 bases, and 16 bases lay in between. Germline V gene data show CDR1 as SGHTA and CDR2 as FQGNSA.